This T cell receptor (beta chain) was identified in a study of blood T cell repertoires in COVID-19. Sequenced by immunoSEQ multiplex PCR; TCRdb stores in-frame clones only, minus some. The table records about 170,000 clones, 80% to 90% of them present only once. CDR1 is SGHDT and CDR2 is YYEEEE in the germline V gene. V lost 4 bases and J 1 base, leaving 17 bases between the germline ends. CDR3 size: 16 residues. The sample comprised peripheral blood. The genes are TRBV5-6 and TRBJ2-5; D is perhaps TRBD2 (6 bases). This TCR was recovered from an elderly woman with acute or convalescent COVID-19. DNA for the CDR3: TGTGCCAGCAGCCTACGGGGCGGAGGGGTCCAAGAGACCCAGTACTTC. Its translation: CASSLRGGGVQETQYF.